The 14 T cell receptor beta chains reported below all come from one sample, sequenced in a study of T cell responses to AZD1222 COVID-19 vaccine. Generated by immunoSEQ multiplex PCR, the TCRdb table keeps only in-frame clones and is missing some. In the table there are over 45,000 clones, roughly 85% of which are singletons. Source: peripheral blood, taken on day 0 of AZD1222 vaccination. These receptors all come from an adult in good health.

The chain links TRBV4-1 to TRBJ2-1; 13 nucleotides align to TRBD2. Germline CDR1 MGHRA, CDR2 YSYEKL. The V segment lost 3 bases and the J segment 7 bases; nucleotides outside the gene matches: 3. The CDR3 loop spans 15 amino acids. This CDR3 reads CASSQRLAGGNEQFF. The CDR3 nucleotides read TGCGCCAGCAGCCAGAGACTAGCGGGAGGAAATGAGCAGTTCTTC.

The chain combines TRBV10-1 with TRBJ1-1; TRBD1 aligns across 9 bases. In germline, CDR1 is WNHNN, CDR2 SYGVQD (reference sequence). The CDR3 loop spans 14 amino acids. V lost 3 bases to trimming and J lost 9 bases; unmatched junction nucleotides: 8. In DNA form, the CDR3 reads TGCGCCAGCAGTGACTCCGAAACAGGGGGCAAAGCTTTCTTT. As protein: CASSDSETGGKAFF.

The chain uses TRBV3-1 (or the pseudogene TRBV3-2) and TRBJ1-1, with D hard to call. The CDR3 covers 15 residues. Germline V gene data show CDR1 as LGHDT and CDR2 as YNNKEL (reference sequence). Deletions cut 6 bases from V and 1 base from J, with 15 bases between. CDR3 bases: TGTGCCAGCAGTCGGACGGGCTTGGGGAACACTGAAGCTTTCTTT. Amino acids: CASSRTGLGNTEAFF.

The V call is TRBV5-1, the J call TRBJ2-3; possible D gene TRBD2, 7 bases. The CDR3 consists of 15 residues. Per germline, CDR1 SGHRS and CDR2 YFSETQ. Trimming pared 3 bases from V and 4 bases from J, leaving 15 bases between. The chain's CDR3 is CASSSGGRLADTQYF. The CDR3 nucleotides read TGCGCCAGCAGCTCGGGGGGCCGATTGGCAGATACGCAGTATTTT.

The rearrangement links TRBV11-2 to TRBJ1-5, with no clear D. Looked up from germline, CDR1 is SGHAT and CDR2 is FQNNGV. The CDR3 spans 15 residues. V lost 1 base to trimming and J lost 5 bases, with 12 bases between them. The CDR3 DNA reads as TGTGCCAGCAGCTTAGTAGCGGACCCATATCAGCCCCAGCATTTT. Translated: CASSLVADPYQPQHF.

V and J are TRBV11-3 and TRBJ2-5; 9 bases agree with TRBD1. Germline V gene lookup returns CDR1 SGHNT and CDR2 YENEEA. The CDR3 length is 15 residues. With 5 bases clipped from V and 5 bases from J, the junction kept 9 bases outside the gene matches. The CDR3 DNA reads as TGTGCCAGCAGCCGACGTACAGGGGGCGACGAGACCCAGTACTTC. Its protein product is CASSRRTGGDETQYF.

This chain connects TRBV15 to TRBJ1-2; possible D gene TRBD1, 6 bases. CDR1 and CDR2 from the germline V gene are LNHNV and YYDKDF (reference sequence). Trimming pared 1 base from V and 2 bases from J, leaving 11 bases between. This CDR3 comprises 15 residues. Here the CDR3 DNA reads TGTGCCACCAGCAGAGGCGGACAGAACAACTATGGCTACACCTTC. It translates to CATSRGGQNNYGYTF.

This chain links TRBV5-1 with TRBJ1-6; a weak D match, TRBD1 (6 bases). Germline-derived CDR1 and CDR2 are SGHRS and YFSETQ. Trimming pared 4 bases from V and 7 bases from J, leaving 15 bases between. This CDR3 is 15 amino acids long. CDR3 nucleotides: TGCGCCAGCAGCCCCGCGGACAGCCTGAATTCACCCCTCCACTTT. Protein: CASSPADSLNSPLHF.

V gene TRBV11-1 combines with J gene TRBJ2-5; the D is unclear. Germline V gene sequence: CDR1 SGHAT, CDR2 FQDESV (reference sequence). The CDR3 loop spans 15 amino acids. V dropped 0 bases and J dropped 2 bases, with 10 bases sitting between them. The CDR3 nucleotides read TGTGCCAGCAGCTTAGCGCGTACACATCAAGAGACCCAGTACTTC. Translated: CASSLARTHQETQYF.

The chain recombines TRBV5-6 with TRBJ2-7; 7 bases are a match to TRBD1. With 1 base clipped from V and 0 bases from J, the junction kept 4 bases outside the gene matches. Germline V lookup: CDR1 SGHDT, CDR2 YYEEEE. The CDR3 extends over 15 amino acids. In nucleotides, the CDR3 is TGTGCCAGCAGCTTGAGAACAGGGGTCTCCTACGAGCAGTACTTC. It codes for CASSLRTGVSYEQYF.

The J gene is TRBJ1-5, the V gene TRBV28; the match to TRBD1 covers 7 bases. The germline gives CDR1 MDHEN, CDR2 SYDVKM. V gave up 3 bases and J gave up 3 bases; unmatched junction bases: 5. This CDR3 comprises 15 residues. The DNA for the CDR3 is TGTGCCAGCAGTTTTGTGACAGGGTACAATCAGCCCCAGCATTTT. Its protein is CASSFVTGYNQPQHF.

V is TRBV15 and J is TRBJ1-5; 7 bases match TRBD1. V was pared by 0 bases and J by 0 bases, with 2 bases of the junction left unmatched. Per the germline V gene, CDR1 is LNHNV and CDR2 is YYDKDF (reference sequence). The CDR3 totals 16 residues. CDR3 sequence reads: CATSRETGYSNQPQHF. CDR3 sequence (DNA): TGTGCCACCAGCAGAGAGACAGGGTATAGCAATCAGCCCCAGCATTTT.

There are a few counts of this clone. The chain uses TRBV6-5 and TRBJ2-7, with TRBD2 as a possible D gene (6 bases). The CDR3 sequence is 12 residues long. Trimming left V 2 bases short and J 6 bases short, with 8 bases between. Germline V gene data show CDR1 as MNHEY and CDR2 as SVGAGI. In DNA, the CDR3 is TGTGCCAGCAGTTACCGGGGAGGCGAGCAGTACTTC. Residues: CASSYRGGEQYF.

The chain couples TRBV20-1 to TRBJ2-3, with 12 nucleotides matching TRBD1. The CDR3 sequence is 17 residues long. V shed 3 bases, J shed 8 bases, and the junction held 15 bases outside the gene matches. Per the germline V gene, CDR1 is DFQATT and CDR2 is SNEGSKA (reference sequence). The CDR3 nucleotides are TGCAGTGCTAGTTCTATCCGGGACAGGGGGCGCCCAAGTACGCAGTATTTT. Encoded protein: CSASSIRDRGRPSTQYF.